The clone carrying this TCR beta chain was counted only a few times. As TCR cDNA was made by 5'RACE template switching, a universal primer site and UMIs were added. TCRdb processed the 5' RACE reads anew with MiXCR; each CDR3 protein has one entry. This table holds 46,000 or so distinct CDR3 sequences, over 5.5% found once. The sample belongs to a study of T cells after yellow fever vaccination. Germline lookup yields CDR1 SGHTA and CDR2 FQGTGA. Trimming cost V 2 bases and J 9 bases, with 13 bases left between them. This CDR3 is built from 13 residues. Findings and caveats of the study: After the booster, 96% of CD4 and about nine tenths of CD8 primary-response clones were re-detected.

Material: PBMCs, either bulk or a sorted T-cell subset (CD4+, CD8+, memory, or dextramer-sorted; not recorded which), obtained 45 days after the yellow fever booster vaccination. The V call is TRBV7-3, the J call TRBJ1-1; D gene uncertain. This TCR was recovered from a young man who received the YFV17D yellow fever vaccine. CDR3 sequence: CASSLDPSTKAFF. The CDR3 nucleotides are TGTGCCAGCAGCTTAGATCCCAGCACGAAAGCTTTCTTT.